This note documents a single T cell receptor (beta chain) sequence. Its antigen is currently unknown. This entry belongs to a study of cytomegalovirus exposure and HLA in healthy donors. Study results and limitations: In an earlier analysis, about 87% or about 30%: the productive usage of most TCR beta V segments.

The germline V gene has CDR1 SGHVS and CDR2 FQNEAQ. After removal of 1 base from V and 3 bases from J, the junction contained 7 bases not matched to a gene. CDR3 size: 16 residues. A multiplex PCR was run with 60 Vbeta primers and 13 Jbeta primers. Sequenced by immunoSEQ multiplex PCR; TCRdb stores in-frame clones only, minus some. The sample contains 210,000 or so clones, roughly 89% of which appear only once. The sequence was collected from a young woman in good health and CMV-seronegative. J is TRBJ2-7 and V is TRBV7-8; 9 positions match TRBD2. What was sequenced was PBMCs. In nucleotides, the CDR3 is TGTGCCAGCAGCTTAGTGGGCGGGAGGGCCGACTACGAGCAGTACTTC. Translated, it gives CASSLVGGRADYEQYF.